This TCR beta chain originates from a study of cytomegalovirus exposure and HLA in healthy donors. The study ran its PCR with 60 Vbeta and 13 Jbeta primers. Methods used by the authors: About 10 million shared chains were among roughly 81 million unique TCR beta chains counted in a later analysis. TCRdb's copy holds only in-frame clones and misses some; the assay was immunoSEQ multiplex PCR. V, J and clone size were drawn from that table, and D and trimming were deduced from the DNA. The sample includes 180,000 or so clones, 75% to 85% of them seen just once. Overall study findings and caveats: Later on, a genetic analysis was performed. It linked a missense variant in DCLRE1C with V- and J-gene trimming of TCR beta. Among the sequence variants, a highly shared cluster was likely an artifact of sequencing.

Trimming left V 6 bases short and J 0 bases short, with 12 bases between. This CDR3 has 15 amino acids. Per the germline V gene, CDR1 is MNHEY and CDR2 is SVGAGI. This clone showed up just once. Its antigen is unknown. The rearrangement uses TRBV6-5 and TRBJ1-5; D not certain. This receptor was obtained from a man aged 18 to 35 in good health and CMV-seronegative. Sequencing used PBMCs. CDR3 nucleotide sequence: TGTGCCAGCAGAGACGGGATTTATAGCAATCAGCCCCAGCATTTT. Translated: CASRDGIYSNQPQHF.